This TCR beta chain was captured in a study of blood T cell repertoires in COVID-19. Study overall: Acute-phase and convalescent COVID-19 samples originated in the United States, Italy and Spain. T cells, B-cell-depleted T cells, or PBMCs provided the cDNA or gDNA that served as material.

As handled by the study authors: Estimation of nucleated cell counts was performed using reference gene primer amplification. The data were produced by immunoSEQ multiplex PCR, yet TCRdb's version contains in-frame clones alone and is incomplete. Clonal size and the V and J genes are those of that table, whereas D and trimming came from the DNA. The sample records roughly 120,000 clones, over 65% being singletons. Trimming removed 5 bases at V and 2 bases at J, with 17 bases between. This CDR3 has 16 residues. In germline, CDR1 is SGHVS, CDR2 FNYEAQ. This chain joins TRBV7-6 and TRBJ2-3; tentative D call: TRBD2 (5 bases). Sequenced: peripheral blood. The receptor was isolated from a man in his 70s with acute or convalescent COVID-19. CDR3 amino acids: CASSLDLDSYTDTQYF. As DNA, the CDR3 is TGTGCCAGCAGCCTGGACTTGGACTCCTACACAGATACGCAGTATTTT.